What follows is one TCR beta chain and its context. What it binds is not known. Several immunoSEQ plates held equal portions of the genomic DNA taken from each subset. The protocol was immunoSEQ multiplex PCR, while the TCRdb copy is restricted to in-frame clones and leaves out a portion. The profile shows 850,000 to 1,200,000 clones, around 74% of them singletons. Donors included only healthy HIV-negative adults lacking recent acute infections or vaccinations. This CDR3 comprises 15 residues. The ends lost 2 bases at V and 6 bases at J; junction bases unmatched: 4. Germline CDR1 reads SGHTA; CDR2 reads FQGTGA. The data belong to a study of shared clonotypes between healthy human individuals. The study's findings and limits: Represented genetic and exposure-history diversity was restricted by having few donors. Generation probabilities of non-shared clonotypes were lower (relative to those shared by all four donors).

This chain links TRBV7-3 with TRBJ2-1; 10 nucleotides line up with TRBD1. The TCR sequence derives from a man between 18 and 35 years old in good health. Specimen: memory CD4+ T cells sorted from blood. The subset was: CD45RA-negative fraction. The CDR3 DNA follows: TGTGCCAGCAGCTTAGACAGGGGGCGAGCCAATGAGCAGTTCTTC. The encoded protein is CASSLDRGRANEQFF.